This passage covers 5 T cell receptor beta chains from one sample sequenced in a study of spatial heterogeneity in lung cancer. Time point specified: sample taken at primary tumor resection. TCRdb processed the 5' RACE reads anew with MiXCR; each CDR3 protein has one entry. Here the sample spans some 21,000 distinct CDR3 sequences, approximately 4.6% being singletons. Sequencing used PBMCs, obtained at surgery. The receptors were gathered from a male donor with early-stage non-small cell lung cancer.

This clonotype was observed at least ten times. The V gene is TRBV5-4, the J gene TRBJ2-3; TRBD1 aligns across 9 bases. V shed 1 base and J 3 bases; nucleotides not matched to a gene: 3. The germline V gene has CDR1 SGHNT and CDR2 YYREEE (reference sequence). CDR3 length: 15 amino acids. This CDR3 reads CASSLTGGETDTQYF. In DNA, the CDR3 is TGTGCCAGCAGCTTGACAGGGGGCGAAACAGATACGCAGTATTTT.

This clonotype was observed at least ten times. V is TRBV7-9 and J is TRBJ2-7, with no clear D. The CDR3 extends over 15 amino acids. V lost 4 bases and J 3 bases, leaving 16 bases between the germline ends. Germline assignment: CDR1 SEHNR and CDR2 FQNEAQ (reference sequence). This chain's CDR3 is CASSSTSSDGYEQYF. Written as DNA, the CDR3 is TGTGCCAGCAGCTCCACTTCCTCGGACGGCTACGAGCAGTACTTC.

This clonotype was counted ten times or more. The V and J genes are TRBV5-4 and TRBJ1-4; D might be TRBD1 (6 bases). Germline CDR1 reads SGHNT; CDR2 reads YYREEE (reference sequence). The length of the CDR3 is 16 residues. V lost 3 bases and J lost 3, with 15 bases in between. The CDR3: CASSSPGQGPNEKLFF. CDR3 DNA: TGTGCCAGCAGCTCGCCGGGGCAGGGGCCTAATGAAAAACTGTTTTTT.

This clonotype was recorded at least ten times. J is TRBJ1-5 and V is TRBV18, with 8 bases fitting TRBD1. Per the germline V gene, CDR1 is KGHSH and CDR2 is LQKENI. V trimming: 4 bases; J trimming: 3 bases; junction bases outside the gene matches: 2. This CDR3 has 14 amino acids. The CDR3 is CASSLTGDNQPQHF. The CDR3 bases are TGTGCCAGCTCACTGACAGGGGACAATCAGCCCCAGCATTTT.

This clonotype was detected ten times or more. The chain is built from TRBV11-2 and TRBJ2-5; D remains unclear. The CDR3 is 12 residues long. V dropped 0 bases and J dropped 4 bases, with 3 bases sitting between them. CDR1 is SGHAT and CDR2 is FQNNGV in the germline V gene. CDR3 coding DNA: TGTGCCAGCAGCTTAGATAGAGAGACCCAGTACTTC. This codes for CASSLDRETQYF.